Each of the 29 T cell receptor beta chains below was sequenced from the same sample in a study of cytomegalovirus exposure and HLA in healthy donors. The PCR made use of 60 Vbeta and 13 Jbeta primers. Clones were read by immunoSEQ multiplex PCR, and TCRdb kept only the in-frame ones, dropping some. The sample lists tens of thousands of clones; around four fifths were seen once. Sequencing was carried out using PBMCs. The source of these receptors is a man aged 25-45 years in good health and CMV-seronegative.

As DNA, the CDR3 is TGTGCCATGAGAGACCCGGGACAGGGATCTGGAAACACCATATATTTT. Translation gives CAMRDPGQGSGNTIYF. This chain links TRBV10-3 with TRBJ1-3; 9 bases agree with TRBD1. The junction had 10 bases not matched to a gene; V was cut back by 9 bases and J by 1 base. The CDR3 covers 16 residues. CDR1 and CDR2 from the germline V gene are ENHRY and SYGVKD.

The chain links TRBV2 to TRBJ2-7, with TRBD2 as a possible D gene (5 bases). Germline V lookup: CDR1 SNHLY, CDR2 FYNNEI. This CDR3 contains 15 residues. V was shortened by 4 bases and J by 7 bases, with 20 bases between the two germline ends. The CDR3 DNA sequence: TGTGCCAGCAGTGCCACCAGCGGCGGGTCCGGGGAGCAGTACTTC. It is translated as CASSATSGGSGEQYF.

The rearrangement links TRBV7-3 to TRBJ1-1, with TRBD1 matching 7 bases. Looked up from germline, CDR1 is SGHTA and CDR2 is FQGTGA. The CDR3 spans 14 residues. With 2 bases clipped from V and 1 base from J, the junction kept 1 base outside the gene matches. In DNA, the CDR3 is TGTGCCAGCAGCTTACAGGGGGGGAACACTGAAGCTTTCTTT. This sequence encodes CASSLQGGNTEAFF. The whole variable domain, remainder taken from reference TRBV7-3 and TRBJ1-1, is GAGVSQTPSNKVTEKGKYVELRCDPISGHTALYWYRQSLGQGPEFLIYFQGTGAADDSGLPNDRFFAVRPEGSVSTLKIQRTERGDSAVYLCASSLQGGNTEAFFGQGTRLTVV.

The chain uses TRBV7-9 and TRBJ1-4, with 10 bases fitting TRBD1. The CDR3 has 15 residues. Trimming removed 5 bases from V and 7 bases from J; junction bases left unmatched: 7. CDR1 is SEHNR and CDR2 is FQNEAQ in the germline V gene (reference sequence). The DNA for the CDR3 is TGTGCCAGCAGCGTCCCGGGACAGGGGCGTGAAAAACTGTTTTTT. Protein product: CASSVPGQGREKLFF.

CDR3 coding DNA: TGTGCCTGGAGTGTACAGCTGGGACAGGGCCCTCAGCCCCAGCATTTT. Residues: CAWSVQLGQGPQPQHF. This chain connects TRBV30 to TRBJ1-5; 9 bases are shared with TRBD1. In germline, CDR1 is GTSNPN, CDR2 SVGIG (reference sequence). The CDR3 contains 16 residues. V lost 0 bases to trimming and J lost 6 bases; unmatched junction nucleotides: 9.

The chain has TRBV7-2 and TRBJ2-1; 9 bases fit TRBD1. The V and J ends lost 4 bases and 4 bases, in that order; junction bases with no gene match: 8. The CDR3 runs 16 residues. Germline V gives CDR1 SGHTA, CDR2 FQGNSA. CDR3 nucleotide sequence: TGTGCCAGCAGCTCTCCCGGGACAGGGTCATACAATGAGCAGTTCTTC. Amino acid sequence: CASSSPGTGSYNEQFF.

In its sample, this clone was seen once. The J gene is TRBJ2-7, the V gene TRBV18, with D maybe TRBD2 (5 bases). This CDR3 has 13 residues. Trimming shortened V by 3 bases and J by 3 bases, and 9 bases separated the two germline ends. Germline CDR1 reads KGHSH; CDR2 reads LQKENI. CDR3 coding DNA: TGTGCCAGCTCACCCTTCGAGGGCTACGAGCAGTACTTC. This gives the protein CASSPFEGYEQYF.

Only a few counts were recorded for this clone. The genes are TRBV2 and TRBJ1-5, with a weak D call TRBD1 (6 bases). Germline CDR1 reads SNHLY; CDR2 reads FYNNEI. CDR3 length: 15 residues. Trimming pared 6 bases from V and 2 bases from J, leaving 14 bases between. The CDR3 sequence is CASRPVSGGNQPQHF. In nucleotides, the CDR3 is TGTGCCAGCAGACCAGTTTCAGGGGGCAATCAGCCCCAGCATTTT.

J is TRBJ2-5 and V is TRBV18, with 8 bases identical to TRBD1. Germline V gives CDR1 KGHSH, CDR2 LQKENI. V was pared by 6 bases and J by 4 bases, with 7 bases of the junction left unmatched. The CDR3 contains 14 residues. The CDR3 loop reads CASSPGQGLETQYF. The CDR3 coding sequence is TGTGCCAGCTCGCCCGGACAGGGATTAGAGACCCAGTACTTC.

This clone occurred a few times. This chain connects TRBV18 to TRBJ1-1; D is ambiguous. This CDR3 has 13 amino acids. Germline V lookup: CDR1 KGHSH, CDR2 LQKENI. Trimming pared 5 bases from V and 1 base from J, leaving 8 bases between. The CDR3 nucleotides are TGTGCCAGCTCAAGGCAGGAGAACACTGAAGCTTTCTTT. Protein: CASSRQENTEAFF. Full variable domain (missing parts from reference TRBV18 and TRBJ1-1): NAGVMQNPRHLVRRRGQEARLRCSPMKGHSHVYWYRQLPEEGLKFMVYLQKENIIDESGMPKERFSAEFPKEGPSILRIQQVVRGDSAAYFCASSRQENTEAFFGQGTRLTVV.

In its sample, this clone was seen a few times. The rearrangement uses TRBV18 and TRBJ1-5, with 8 bases that match TRBD1. The V gene end was trimmed by 2 bases and the J gene end by 6 bases; junction bases not matched to a gene: 9. The germline gives CDR1 KGHSH, CDR2 LQKENI. CDR3 length: 16 residues. CDR3 region: CASSPNTRTGSQPQHF. Written as DNA, the CDR3 is TGTGCCAGCTCACCAAACACCAGGACAGGGTCTCAGCCCCAGCATTTT.

The chain combines TRBV19 with TRBJ2-7, with 7 bases identical to TRBD1. The junction had 0 bases not matched to a gene; V was cut back by 6 bases and J by 1 base. Germline V gives CDR1 LNHDA, CDR2 SQIVND (reference sequence). The CDR3 is made up of 12 amino acids. CDR3 sequence: CASRGQSYEQYF. The CDR3 DNA reads as TGTGCCAGTAGGGGACAGTCCTACGAGCAGTACTTC.

The chain is built from TRBV4-3 and TRBJ1-3; D perhaps matches TRBD1 (5 bases). Deletions cut 0 bases from V and 2 bases from J, with 14 bases between. CDR3 length: 17 amino acids. Germline CDR1 is LGHNA and CDR2 is YSLEER. CDR3 region: CASSQDGAPRPGNTIYF. CDR3 nucleotide sequence: TGCGCCAGCAGCCAAGATGGGGCCCCTAGGCCTGGAAACACCATATATTTT.

The chain uses TRBV7-8 and TRBJ1-1, with a tentative D call TRBD1 (5 bases). The CDR3 consists of 16 residues. V lost 1 base and J 3 bases, leaving 15 bases between the germline ends. Looked up from germline, CDR1 is SGHVS and CDR2 is FQNEAQ. CDR3 residues: CASSLVWGGYHTEAFF. CDR3 nucleotides: TGTGCCAGCAGCTTAGTGTGGGGGGGGTATCACACTGAAGCTTTCTTT.

The rearrangement joins TRBV9 to TRBJ2-3; maybe TRBD1 (6 bases). This CDR3 is built from 16 residues. The ends were cut back, 0 bases at V and 1 base at J, with 12 bases in the middle. Germline V gene sequence: CDR1 SGDLS, CDR2 YYNGEE. The CDR3 protein is CASSVGDTLGTDTQYF. The CDR3 nucleotides are TGTGCCAGCAGCGTAGGGGACACACTGGGCACAGATACGCAGTATTTT.

Only a few counts were recorded for this clone. The chain uses TRBV18 and TRBJ2-7; D gene ambiguous. V gave up 8 bases and J gave up 0 bases, with 11 bases separating them. The CDR3 loop spans 13 amino acids. Germline CDR1 KGHSH, CDR2 LQKENI. The DNA for the CDR3 is TGTGCCAGCCGCGAAGGAGTCTCCTACGAGCAGTACTTC. Its translation is CASREGVSYEQYF.

The V gene is TRBV19, the J gene TRBJ2-1; TRBD2 aligns across 10 bases. The CDR3 totals 18 residues. The V and J ends lost 6 bases and 3 bases, in that order; junction bases with no gene match: 14. Germline CDR1 and CDR2: LNHDA and SQIVND (reference sequence). Here the CDR3 DNA reads TGTGCCAGTAGGGAGCTCCGGAGCGGGAGGGCCTTCTACAATGAGCAGTTCTTC. Its protein product is CASRELRSGRAFYNEQFF.

CDR3 sequence reads: CASSSWGQGSPLHF. The CDR3 DNA sequence: TGTGCCAGCAGCTCTTGGGGGCAAGGTTCACCCCTCCACTTT. The chain employs TRBV7-9 and TRBJ1-6; maybe TRBD1 (6 bases). This CDR3 comprises 14 residues. The V and J ends lost 4 bases and 9 bases respectively, with 13 bases between them. Per germline, CDR1 SEHNR and CDR2 FQNEAQ (reference sequence).

The rearrangement uses TRBV7-2 and TRBJ1-2; D uncertain. V lost 0 bases and J 7 bases, leaving 21 bases between the germline ends. This CDR3 is built from 17 residues. Germline CDR1 is SGHTA and CDR2 is FQGNSA. CDR3 bases: TGTGCCAGCAGCTTAGCCCCCGAGAGGGATGGCATGGGTGGCTACACCTTC. It specifies CASSLAPERDGMGGYTF. Full variable domain (outside the CDR3, taken from reference TRBV7-2 and TRBJ1-2): GAGVSQSPSNKVTEKGKDVELRCDPISGHTALYWYRQSLGQGLEFLIYFQGNSAPDKSGLPSDRFSAERTGGSVSTLTIQRTQQEDSAVYLCASSLAPERDGMGGYTFGSGTRLTVV.

The V call is TRBV18, the J call TRBJ2-5; D might be TRBD1 (5 bases). This CDR3 is built from 15 residues. The V end was cut by 2 bases, the J end by 4 bases, with 14 bases between. Germline loops: CDR1 KGHSH, CDR2 LQKENI. CDR3 in DNA: TGTGCCAGCTCACCAAGGAAAGGGGAAGGAGAGACCCAGTACTTC. It specifies CASSPRKGEGETQYF. The variable domain in full, with the rest retrieved from reference TRBV18 and TRBJ2-5, is NAGVMQNPRHLVRRRGQEARLRCSPMKGHSHVYWYRQLPEEGLKFMVYLQKENIIDESGMPKERFSAEFPKEGPSILRIQQVVRGDSAAYFCASSPRKGEGETQYFGPGTRLLVL.

The J gene is TRBJ1-2, the V gene TRBV19; TRBD1 matches 7 bases. Trimming at V came to 5 bases and at J to 7 bases, leaving 4 bases not matched to a gene. Germline CDR1 reads LNHDA; CDR2 reads SQIVND (reference sequence). The CDR3 totals 12 residues. CDR3 loop: CASSVRQGGYTF. DNA for the CDR3: TGTGCCAGTAGTGTCCGACAGGGTGGCTACACCTTC.

J is TRBJ1-1 and V is TRBV7-2; D uncertain. The V gene's germline CDR1 is SGHTA and CDR2 FQGNSA. CDR3 length: 15 residues. V gave up 3 bases and J gave up 1 base, with 12 bases separating them. Written as DNA, the CDR3 is TGTGCCAGCAGCTTCGGAATTCGAGGGAACACTGAAGCTTTCTTT. The encoded protein is CASSFGIRGNTEAFF. The full variable domain, completed using reference TRBV7-2 and TRBJ1-1, is GAGVSQSPSNKVTEKGKDVELRCDPISGHTALYWYRQSLGQGLEFLIYFQGNSAPDKSGLPSDRFSAERTGGSVSTLTIQRTQQEDSAVYLCASSFGIRGNTEAFFGQGTRLTVV.

This clone was counted only a few times. The V and J genes are TRBV10-2 and TRBJ1-5; 7 bases are shared with TRBD1. Germline CDR1 is WSHSY and CDR2 is SAAADI. V lost 4 bases, J lost 2 bases, and 8 bases stayed unmatched. The CDR3 runs to 16 residues. CDR3 in DNA: TGCGCCAGCAGTGCCGGGACAGAGGGGGGCAATCAGCCCCAGCATTTT. Translation gives CASSAGTEGGNQPQHF.

The gene calls are TRBV4-3 and TRBJ2-2, with a tentative D call TRBD2 (5 bases). V lost 0 bases and J 2 bases, leaving 19 bases between the germline ends. From germline, CDR1 is LGHNA and CDR2 YSLEER. CDR3 length equals 19 residues. The DNA of the CDR3 is TGCGCCAGCAGCCAAGAACTAGTGGCCCAAATCGGCAACACCGGGGAGCTGTTTTTT. It codes for CASSQELVAQIGNTGELFF.

V usage is TRBV9 and J usage is TRBJ1-1; D is uncertain. V was shortened by 1 base and J by 2 bases, with 9 bases between the two germline ends. The CDR3 runs to 14 residues. CDR1 is SGDLS, CDR2 YYNGEE, per germline. In nucleotides, the CDR3 is TGTGCCAGCAGCGTATCGGGTTTTAACACTGAAGCTTTCTTT. It encodes CASSVSGFNTEAFF.

In this sample, this clone turned up a few times. V gene TRBV4-2 combines with J gene TRBJ1-1; tentatively, D is TRBD1 (5 bases). This CDR3 region has 15 residues. The V and J ends lost 5 bases and 13 bases respectively, with 26 bases between them. Germline V CDR1 and CDR2: LGHNA, YNFKEQ. The CDR3: CASSARGGPGVSGFF. Here the CDR3 DNA reads TGTGCCAGCAGCGCGCGCGGGGGTCCAGGAGTGTCAGGTTTCTTT.

The chain couples TRBV29-1 to TRBJ1-1; D is possibly TRBD1 (6 bases). The CDR3 sequence is 14 residues long. Germline V lookup: CDR1 SQVTM, CDR2 ANQGSEA. V shed 5 bases and J shed 4 bases, with 17 bases lying between them. CDR3 amino acids: CSVLVPQGSTEAFF. CDR3 nucleotide sequence: TGCAGCGTTCTGGTACCACAGGGTAGCACTGAAGCTTTCTTT.

The chain combines TRBV5-4 with TRBJ2-1, with TRBD2 identical over 16 bases. The ends lost 4 bases at V and 2 bases at J; junction bases unmatched: 9. The CDR3 is made up of 19 amino acids. The germline gives CDR1 SGHNT, CDR2 YYREEE (reference sequence). The CDR3, as DNA: TGTGCCAGCAGCGGAGTCCCCGGGACTAGCGGGGGGGCCTACAATGAGCAGTTCTTC. Protein: CASSGVPGTSGGAYNEQFF.

The V gene is TRBV2, the J gene TRBJ2-1, with no clear D. The length of the CDR3 is 11 residues. V lost 4 bases and J lost 8, with 6 bases in between. Looked up from germline, CDR1 is SNHLY and CDR2 is FYNNEI. The CDR3 DNA is TGTGCCAGCAGTGGAGAGTATGAGCAGTTCTTC. This translates into CASSGEYEQFF.